This T cell receptor beta chain was profiled in a study of T cell changes during pregnancy in multiple sclerosis. TCRdb's copy holds only in-frame clones and misses some; the assay was immunoSEQ multiplex PCR. The sample lists 81,000 or so clones, 91% occurring once. This clone was counted between two and nine times. Material: PBMCs, obtained in the first trimester of pregnancy. The sequence came from a female donor in good health, serving as a control in a pregnancy study. Some clones in this sample may be carry-over from other donors' samples.

CDR3 loop: CASRPRQGSYEQYF. The CDR3 region has the DNA TGTGCCAGCAGACCGAGACAGGGTTCCTACGAGCAGTACTTC. The chain couples TRBV28 to TRBJ2-7; 7 nucleotides align to TRBD1. V lost 6 bases and J lost 1; bases outside the gene matches: 6. The CDR3 is made up of 14 amino acids. Germline lookup yields CDR1 MDHEN and CDR2 SYDVKM.